Described below is a single T cell receptor (beta chain) sequence and its context. The data originate from a study of regulatory T cells in long-lasting Graves disease. Time point: newly diagnosed GD, antithyroid drugs for less than 3 months. PBMC-extracted RNA yielded the TCR library. Investigators report Graves' disease was diagnosed under American Thyroid Association guidelines. Combining iRepertoire HTBI primers with Arm-PCR of CDR3 regions, the authors built TCR beta libraries. MiXCR, run by TCRdb on the multiplex PCR reads, gives a single entry per CDR3 protein. The sample lists 350,000 to 450,000 distinct CDR3 sequences; over 9.5% were seen once. The CDR3 contains 17 residues. This same sample was also part of a study on T cells in Graves' hyperthyroidism and ophthalmopathy.

The origin of this receptor is a woman aged 18-29 years with Graves disease. Sequences were derived from peripheral blood mononuclear cells (PBMCs), sampled at new diagnosis, from a patient treated with antithyroid drugs. The V gene is TRBV12-3 or TRBV12-4, the J gene TRBJ2-3; TRBD1 aligns across 7 bases. The DNA end lines up better with TRBJ2-5; the J call may be wrong. CDR3 nucleotide sequence: TGTGCCAGCAGTTTACGAAGGGGCCGGGCCTCAGGGGGGACCCAGTACTTC. This sequence encodes CASSLRRGRASGGTQYF.